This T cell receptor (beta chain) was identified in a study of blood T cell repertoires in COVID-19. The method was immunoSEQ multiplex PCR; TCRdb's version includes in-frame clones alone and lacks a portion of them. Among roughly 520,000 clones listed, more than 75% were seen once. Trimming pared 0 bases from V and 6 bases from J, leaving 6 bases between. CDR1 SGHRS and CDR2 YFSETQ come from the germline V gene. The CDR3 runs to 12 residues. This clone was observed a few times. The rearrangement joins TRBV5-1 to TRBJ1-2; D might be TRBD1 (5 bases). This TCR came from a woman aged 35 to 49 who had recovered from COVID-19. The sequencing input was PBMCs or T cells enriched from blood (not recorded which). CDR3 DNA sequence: TGCGCCAGCAGCTTGGAACAGGATGGCTACACCTTC. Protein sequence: CASSLEQDGYTF.